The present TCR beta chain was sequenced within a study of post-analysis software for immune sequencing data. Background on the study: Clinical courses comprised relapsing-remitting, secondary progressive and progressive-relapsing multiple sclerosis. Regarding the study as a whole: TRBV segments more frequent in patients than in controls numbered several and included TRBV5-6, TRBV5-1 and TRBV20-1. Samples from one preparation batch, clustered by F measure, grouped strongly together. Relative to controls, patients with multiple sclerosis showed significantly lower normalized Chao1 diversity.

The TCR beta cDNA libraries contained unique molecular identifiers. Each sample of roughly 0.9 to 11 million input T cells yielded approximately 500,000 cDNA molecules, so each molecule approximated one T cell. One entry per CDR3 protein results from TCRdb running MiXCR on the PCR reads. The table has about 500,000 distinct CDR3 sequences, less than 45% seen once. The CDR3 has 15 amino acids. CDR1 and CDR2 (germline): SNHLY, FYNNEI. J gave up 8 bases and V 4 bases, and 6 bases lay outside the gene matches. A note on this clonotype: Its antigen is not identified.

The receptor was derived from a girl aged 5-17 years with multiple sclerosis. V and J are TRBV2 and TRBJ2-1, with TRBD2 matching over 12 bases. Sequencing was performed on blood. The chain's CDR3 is CASSGRLAGVDEQFF. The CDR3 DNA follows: TGTGCCAGCAGTGGGCGACTAGCGGGAGTGGATGAGCAGTTCTTC.